Listed below are T cell receptor beta chains from one sample, sequenced in a study of OX40 agonist ivuxolimab in advanced cancers. Generated by immunoSEQ multiplex PCR, the TCRdb table keeps only in-frame clones and is missing some. The sample has 81,000 or so clones, more than 75% seen once. The sample consisted of CD4+ or CD8+ T cells sorted from blood, taken in a trial of the OX40 agonist ivuxolimab. These receptors came from an adult with an advanced solid tumor such as melanoma, head and neck, liver or kidney cancer. The CDR3 runs from the conserved cysteine through the conserved F or W. A D gene is named only where the DNA matches it firmly. Clone size is shown for a subset of rows, as once, few, many or a class of expanded clone.

CDR3 protein	CDR3 DNA	D gene	V gene	J gene	clone size
CASSLGGAKNEKLFF	TGTGCCAGCAGCTTAGGAGGGGCTAAGAATGAAAAACTGTTTTTT	-	TRBV7-3	TRBJ1-4	-
CASSSSGTAYGYTF	TGTGCCAGCAGCTCGAGCGGGACAGCCTATGGCTACACCTTC	TRBD1	TRBV7-9	TRBJ1-2	-
CASRNPGLQKLFF	TGTGCCAGCAGAAATCCGGGCTTGCAAAAACTGTTTTTT	-	TRBV6-6	TRBJ1-4	-
CASSFGDTGGANVLTF	TGCGCCAGCAGCTTCGGAGACACCGGTGGGGCCAACGTCCTGACTTTC	-	TRBV5-1	TRBJ2-6	-
CASSRTTGGSDTQYF	TGTGCCAGCAGCCGTACGACAGGGGGGTCAGATACGCAGTATTTT	TRBD1	TRBV28	TRBJ2-3	-
CASSTPASNTGELFF	TGTGCCAGTAGTACCCCAGCATCGAACACCGGGGAGCTGTTTTTT	-	TRBV19	TRBJ2-2	-
CASRNNQPQHF	TGTGCCAGCCGGAACAATCAGCCCCAGCATTTT	-	TRBV6-6	TRBJ1-5	-
CASSENRGNNSPLHF	TGTGCCAGCAGTGAAAACAGGGGAAACAATTCACCCCTCCACTTT	TRBD1	TRBV2	TRBJ1-6	once
CASSYSSGHRNEQFF	TGTGCCAGCAGTTACTCTTCCGGACACCGCAATGAGCAGTTCTTC	-	TRBV6-5	TRBJ2-1	-
CASRERGDQPQHF	TGTGCCAGCAGAGAACGGGGGGATCAGCCCCAGCATTTT	-	TRBV2	TRBJ1-5	once
CASSWTEEQYF	TGTGCCAGCTCATGGACTGAGGAGCAGTACTTC	-	TRBV18	TRBJ2-7	few
CASSAEGAYYGYTF	TGTGCCAGCAGTGCTGAGGGGGCTTACTATGGCTACACCTTC	TRBD1	TRBV6-5	TRBJ1-2	-
CASSWGGQGGNQPQHF	TGTGCCAGCAGCTGGGGGGGACAGGGTGGCAATCAGCCCCAGCATTTT	TRBD1	TRBV5-4	TRBJ1-5	-
CASSPGVVGGLSSYEQYF	TGTGCCAGCAGCCCCGGGGTAGTGGGGGGCCTTAGCTCCTACGAGCAGTACTTC	-	TRBV5-4	TRBJ2-7	-
CASSLITSAGYDYTF	TGTGCCAGCAGTTTAATCACTTCTGCGGGCTATGACTACACCTTC	-	TRBV28	TRBJ1-2	-
CASSEGVNEQFF	TGTGCCAGCAGTGAGGGAGTTAATGAGCAGTTCTTC	-	TRBV25-1	TRBJ2-1	-
CASSFNRGGADTIYF	TGTGCCAGCAGCTTCAACAGGGGAGGCGCGGACACCATATATTTT	TRBD1	TRBV7-2	TRBJ1-3	-
CASSPPGQSGYTF	TGTGCCAGCAGCCCTCCCGGACAGTCAGGCTACACCTTC	-	TRBV7-9	TRBJ1-2	-
CSGGLTDTQYF	TGCAGCGGCGGACTTACAGATACGCAGTATTTT	-	TRBV29-1	TRBJ2-3	-
CASRGDSDPYEQYF	TGTGCCAGTAGGGGCGACAGTGACCCCTACGAGCAGTACTTC	-	TRBV19	TRBJ2-7	-
CASSPRGTEAFF	TGTGCCAGCAGTCCCAGGGGCACTGAAGCTTTCTTT	-	TRBV28	TRBJ1-1	-
CAIWKDRGYNYGYTF	TGTGCCATCTGGAAAGACAGGGGCTATAACTATGGCTACACCTTC	TRBD1	TRBV28	TRBJ1-2	-
CSVLTLAGGAGTEAFF	TGCAGCGTTCTCACCTTGGCAGGGGGCGCGGGGACTGAAGCTTTCTTT	TRBD1	TRBV29-1	TRBJ1-1	-
CASSLDTRRSAEAFF	TGCGCCAGCAGCTTGGACACCAGGCGGAGCGCTGAAGCTTTCTTT	-	TRBV5-1	TRBJ1-1	-
CASSPRLGLLETQYF	TGTGCCAGCTCGCCAAGACTGGGACTTTTAGAGACCCAGTACTTC	-	TRBV6-5	TRBJ2-5	-
CATSTNRDGYTF	TGTGCCACCAGCACCAACAGGGATGGCTACACCTTC	-	TRBV15	TRBJ1-2	once
CASSEARGSGGAGAETQYF	TGTGCCAGCAGTGAAGCCCGGGGTAGCGGGGGGGCCGGGGCGGAGACCCAGTACTTC	TRBD2	TRBV2	TRBJ2-5	-
CASRGGLRADTQYF	TGCGCCAGTCGTGGCGGCCTTCGGGCAGATACGCAGTATTTT	-	TRBV5-1	TRBJ2-3	-
CASSLEGRTLHF	TGTGCCAGCAGCTTGGAGGGAAGGACCCTCCACTTT	-	TRBV7-9	TRBJ1-6	-
CASSPSGGAGETQYF	TGTGCCAGCAGCCCGAGTGGGGGGGCGGGCGAGACCCAGTACTTC	-	TRBV11-2	TRBJ2-5	-
CASSLSGGTYNEQFF	TGCGCCAGCAGCCTCAGTGGGGGAACCTACAATGAGCAGTTCTTC	-	TRBV5-1	TRBJ2-1	-
CASSESKGAGSQHF	TGTGCCAGCAGTGAATCGAAGGGGGCAGGGTCCCAGCATTTT	TRBD1	TRBV6-1	TRBJ1-5	-
CASPTCDEQYF	TGTGCCAGTCCGACTTGCGACGAGCAGTACTTC	-	TRBV6-4	TRBJ2-7	-
CSASGTGGSGANVLTF	TGCAGCGCGTCCGGGACAGGGGGCTCTGGGGCCAACGTCCTGACTTTC	TRBD1	TRBV29-1	TRBJ2-6	few
CASSGGGGASDTQYF	TGTGCCAGCAGTGGGGGAGGGGGCGCGTCGGATACGCAGTATTTT	-	TRBV6-6	TRBJ2-3	-
CASSLGGAAPYGYTF	TGTGCCAGCAGCTTGGGGGGCGCAGCCCCTTATGGCTACACCTTC	-	TRBV5-4	TRBJ1-2	-
CASSPRGSLNLGYTF	TGTGCCAGCAGCCCAAGGGGCAGTTTAAATCTTGGCTACACCTTC	-	TRBV7-2	TRBJ1-2	-
CASSLQLAGDNEQFF	TGTGCCAGCAGCTTACAACTAGCGGGGGACAATGAGCAGTTCTTC	TRBD2	TRBV11-1	TRBJ2-1	-
CASSPQGQRDEAFF	TGTGCCAGCAGCCCCCAGGGACAGCGTGACGAAGCTTTCTTT	TRBD1	TRBV7-9	TRBJ1-1	-
CASSPEGGEQFF	TGTGCCAGCAGCCCGGAGGGCGGTGAGCAGTTCTTC	-	TRBV9	TRBJ2-1	-
CASRGNTIYF	TGCGCCAGCAGGGGAAACACCATATATTTT	-	TRBV23-1	TRBJ1-3	-
CASSIRTQVGYTF	TGTGCCAGTAGTATACGGACCCAAGTCGGCTACACCTTC	-	TRBV19	TRBJ1-2	-
CASTDRVGYTF	TGTGCCAGCACCGACAGGGTTGGCTACACCTTC	TRBD1	TRBV6-6	TRBJ1-2	-
CASSSDGSSGNTIYF	TGCGCCAGCAGCTCGGACGGCTCCTCTGGAAACACCATATATTTT	-	TRBV5-1	TRBJ1-3	-
CSGGPNTGELFF	TGCAGCGGGGGTCCAAACACCGGGGAGCTGTTTTTT	-	TRBV29-1	TRBJ2-2	-
CASSPKQLSGANVLTF	TGTGCCAGCAGCCCGAAACAGCTCTCTGGGGCCAACGTCCTGACTTTC	-	TRBV5-4	TRBJ2-6	-
CASSQDPRTDTEAFF	TGCGCCAGCAGCCAAGATCCCAGGACAGACACTGAAGCTTTCTTT	-	TRBV4-3	TRBJ1-1	few
CASRSPGGIGEKLFF	TGTGCCAGCAGATCTCCCGGGGGGATCGGTGAAAAACTGTTTTTT	-	TRBV6-6	TRBJ1-4	-
CASSSPPGQGGTDTQYF	TGTGCCAGTAGTTCTCCTCCGGGACAGGGGGGGACAGATACGCAGTATTTT	TRBD1	TRBV19	TRBJ2-3	-